These 17 T cell receptor beta chains originate from one sample sequenced in a study of blood T cells in healthy people across ages. A sample-barcoded 5' primer and a J-beta primer mix were used in a second PCR of about 7 to 12 cycles. MiXCR, run by TCRdb on the 5' RACE reads, gives a single entry per CDR3 protein. Of approximately 1,000,000 distinct CDR3 sequences in the sample, 40% to 45% were seen once. Sequencing was done on a sample of blood. The receptors derive from a woman aged 55-69 years in good health.

The V and J genes are TRBV7-8 and TRBJ2-7, with TRBD2 as a possible D gene (6 bases). Germline CDR1 SGHVS, CDR2 FQNEAQ. With 5 bases removed from V and 4 bases from J, the gap between germline ends came to 18 bases. CDR3 length: 15 residues. CDR3 amino acids: CASSPMGGTKYEQYF. The CDR3 nucleotides are TGTGCCAGCAGCCCGATGGGCGGGACCAAATACGAGCAGTACTTC.

The chain couples TRBV6-5 to TRBJ2-3; no clear D gene. Germline lookup yields CDR1 MNHEY and CDR2 SVGAGI. There are 15 residues in the CDR3. The ends were cut back, 7 bases at V and 2 bases at J, with 16 bases in the middle. CDR3: CASTPVPGPTDTQYF. DNA for the CDR3: TGTGCCAGCACCCCCGTTCCTGGACCCACAGATACGCAGTATTTT.

The gene calls are TRBV5-1 and TRBJ2-2; D is possibly TRBD2 (5 bases). Germline V gene lookup returns CDR1 SGHRS and CDR2 YFSETQ. There are 15 residues in the CDR3. Trimming pared 2 bases from V and 3 bases from J, leaving 11 bases between. CDR3 DNA sequence: TGCGCCAGCAGCTTTCGGGAAAGCGACACCGGGGAGCTGTTTTTT. Translating it yields CASSFRESDTGELFF. Full variable domain (remainder filled in from reference TRBV5-1 and TRBJ2-2): KAGVTQTPRYLIKTRGQQVTLSCSPISGHRSVSWYQQTPGQGLQFLFEYFSETQRNKGNFPGRFSGRQFSNSRSEMNVSTLELGDSALYLCASSFRESDTGELFFGEGSRLTVL.

The V gene is TRBV20-1, the J gene TRBJ2-1; 8 bases are a match to TRBD2. The germline V gene encodes CDR1 DFQATT and CDR2 SNEGSKA (reference sequence). The CDR3 consists of 14 residues. V shed 6 bases, J shed 1 base, and the junction held 5 bases outside the gene matches. For the CDR3, the DNA is TGCAGTGCACGGACTAGCCGTTCCTACAATGAGCAGTTCTTC. This sequence encodes CSARTSRSYNEQFF.

This clonotype was detected only a few times. CDR3 amino acids: CASSPRVGEVINYGYTF. CDR3 sequence (DNA): TGCGCCAGCAGCCCCCGTGTTGGTGAGGTTATTAACTATGGCTACACCTTC. V gene TRBV4-1 combines with J gene TRBJ1-2; no clear D gene. The CDR3 is made up of 17 amino acids. With 4 bases removed from V and 1 base from J, the gap between germline ends came to 19 bases. Germline CDR1 reads MGHRA; CDR2 reads YSYEKL.

The V gene is TRBV7-9, the J gene TRBJ1-1; TRBD1 might be the D (6 bases). The germline gives CDR1 SEHNR, CDR2 FQNEAQ (reference sequence). Trimming took off 3 bases at V and 2 bases at J, with 25 bases between the two ends. The CDR3 extends over 19 amino acids. The CDR3: CASSFVGGGRGGFNTEAFF. The CDR3 nucleotides read TGTGCCAGCAGCTTTGTAGGCGGGGGGCGGGGAGGGTTTAACACTGAAGCTTTCTTT. Based on the CDR3 plus reference TRBV7-9 and TRBJ1-1, the full variable domain is DTGVSQNPRHKITKRGQNVTFRCDPISEHNRLYWYRQTLGQGPEFLTYFQNEAQLEKSRLLSDRFSAERPKGSFSTLEIQRTEQGDSAMYLCASSFVGGGRGGFNTEAFFGQGTRLTVV.

This clonotype has just one count. The chain joins TRBV5-6 to TRBJ2-2; D is unclear. The CDR3 is 14 residues long. V shed 1 base and J shed 5 bases, with 9 bases lying between them. Per germline, CDR1 SGHDT and CDR2 YYEEEE. The CDR3 loop is CASSLPDSTGELFF. CDR3 in DNA: TGTGCCAGCAGCTTGCCTGATTCGACCGGGGAGCTGTTTTTT.

V usage is TRBV6-4 and J usage is TRBJ2-2; weak D call: TRBD2 (6 bases). The CDR3 length is 13 residues. Per the germline V gene, CDR1 is MRHNA and CDR2 is SNTAGT. V was cut by 8 bases and J by 5 bases, with 12 bases left in between. In nucleotides, the CDR3 is TGTGCCAGCGGAAACGGGAGTACCGGGGAGCTGTTTTTT. This sequence encodes CASGNGSTGELFF.

V and J are TRBV20-1 and TRBJ2-4, with TRBD2 as a possible D gene (6 bases). In germline, CDR1 is DFQATT, CDR2 SNEGSKA (reference sequence). The CDR3 consists of 17 residues. V was trimmed by 5 bases and J by 4 bases, leaving 24 bases between them. CDR3 in amino acids: CSARVPPRETIKNIQYF. DNA for the CDR3: TGCAGTGCTCGGGTCCCGCCCCGGGAGACAATAAAAAACATTCAGTACTTC.

This clonotype was seen a few times. The gene calls are TRBV12-3 or TRBV12-4 and TRBJ2-4, with D possibly matching TRBD1 (7 bases). There are 15 residues in the CDR3. V was cut by 6 bases and J by 2 bases, with 14 bases left in between. The CDR3 loop is CASSFGGGPKNIQYF. The DNA of the CDR3 is TGTGCCAGCAGCTTCGGAGGGGGCCCCAAAAACATTCAGTACTTC.

In its sample, this clonotype was seen a few times. The chain is built from TRBV20-1 and TRBJ2-7; D possibly corresponds to TRBD1 (5 bases). The CDR3 sequence is 15 residues long. Deletions cut 0 bases from V and 0 bases from J, with 12 bases between. Germline V gene data show CDR1 as DFQATT and CDR2 as SNEGSKA (reference sequence). CDR3 nucleotide sequence: TGCAGTGCTAGAGAATTAGGGGCGACCTCCTACGAGCAGTACTTC. Protein product: CSARELGATSYEQYF.

This clonotype was picked up a small number of times. The rearrangement links TRBV20-1 to TRBJ2-7; 10 bases map to TRBD1. CDR3 size: 13 residues. The V gene end was trimmed by 5 bases and the J gene end by 5 bases; junction bases not matched to a gene: 6. The V gene's germline CDR1 is DFQATT and CDR2 SNEGSKA (reference sequence). Here the CDR3 DNA reads TGCAGTGCTTTTCCGGGACAGGGGCACGAGCAGTACTTC. This codes for CSAFPGQGHEQYF.

At least ten counts were recorded for this clonotype. J is TRBJ2-6 and V is TRBV20-1; unclear D gene. V dropped 1 base and J dropped 0 bases, with 7 bases sitting between them. The CDR3 has 15 amino acids. Per germline, CDR1 DFQATT and CDR2 SNEGSKA (reference sequence). The chain's CDR3 is CSARAVGSGANVLTF. The CDR3 DNA reads as TGCAGTGCTAGAGCGGTGGGCTCTGGGGCCAACGTCCTGACTTTC.

The J gene is TRBJ1-6, the V gene TRBV5-1; D might be TRBD1 (5 bases). The germline V and J ends were trimmed by 1 base and 0 bases, with 8 bases remaining between them. This CDR3 has 16 amino acids. Germline-derived CDR1 and CDR2 are SGHRS and YFSETQ. The CDR3 bases are TGCGCCAGCAGCTTGATGGGGGACTCCTATAATTCACCCCTCCACTTT. Translating gives CASSLMGDSYNSPLHF.

The CDR3 here is CASSEVYRKREQFF. The CDR3 DNA sequence: TGTGCCAGCAGTGAAGTGTACAGGAAAAGGGAGCAGTTCTTC. The rearrangement uses TRBV6-1 and TRBJ2-1, with D possibly matching TRBD1 (5 bases). The germline V gene has CDR1 MNHNS and CDR2 SASEGT. This CDR3 is built from 14 residues. The V and J ends lost 1 base and 10 bases respectively, with 14 bases between them.

This clonotype was observed many times. V gene TRBV20-1 combines with J gene TRBJ2-5, with 7 bases fitting TRBD1. Looked up from germline, CDR1 is DFQATT and CDR2 is SNEGSKA (reference sequence). The CDR3 extends over 14 amino acids. J was trimmed by 2 bases and V by 5 bases; bases with no gene match: 8. The CDR3 loop reads CSADPGTAQETQYF. The CDR3 nucleotides are TGCAGTGCTGATCCCGGGACAGCACAAGAGACCCAGTACTTC.

This clonotype showed up many times. This sequence joins TRBV12-3 or TRBV12-4 and TRBJ2-7, with 10 bases fitting TRBD2. CDR3 size: 17 residues. The V and J ends lost 1 base and 2 bases, in that order; junction bases with no gene match: 8. The CDR3 loop is CASSLEGSGRAPYEQYF. The CDR3 DNA sequence: TGTGCCAGCAGTTTAGAAGGCAGCGGGAGGGCCCCCTACGAGCAGTACTTC.